This record concerns one T cell receptor beta chain sequence. What it binds is not known. Repertoires were generated with immunoSEQ multiplex PCR, while TCRdb's copy carries only in-frame clones and drops some. The data contain about 250,000 clones, 87% of them seen just once; the ten biggest clones take up 2% to 3%. The source of the sample is a study of cytomegalovirus exposure and HLA in healthy donors. Study at large: A subsequent analysis stated that the 120 or so validation repertoires were run on the same platform as the approximately 660 first-cohort repertoires. Whole-study results and caveats: For most TCR sequences rarity was the rule, although some public TCRs occurred in many donors. According to a later analysis, TCR clusters from the first cohort tended to co-occur in the approximately 130 validation repertoires.

The source material was PBMCs. This receptor was identified in a man in his late teens or twenties in good health and CMV-seronegative.

The DNA of the CDR3 is TGTGCCAGCAGCCTGACTAGCGGGACCTACAATGAGCAGTTCTTC. Translating it yields CASSLTSGTYNEQFF. The gene calls are TRBV7-6 and TRBJ2-1; 11 bases are a match to TRBD2. This CDR3 has 15 amino acids. Germline V gene sequence: CDR1 SGHVS, CDR2 FNYEAQ. The J segment lost 2 bases and the V segment lost 5 bases, leaving 2 bases of the junction unmatched. Based on the CDR3 plus reference TRBV7-6 and TRBJ2-1, the full variable domain is GAGVSQSPRYKVTKRGQDVALRCDPISGHVSLYWYRQALGQGPEFLTYFNYEAQQDKSGLPNDRFSAERPEGSISTLTIQRTEQRDSAMYRCASSLTSGTYNEQFFGPGTRLTVL.